The rows below give T cell receptor beta chains drawn from one sample of a study of breast tumors, draining lymph nodes, adjacent tissues. From the multiplex PCR reads, TCRdb called clonotypes with MiXCR, one entry per CDR3 protein. This table has some 170,000 distinct CDR3 sequences, around 33% appearing once. The sample consisted of axillary lymph node tissue. Receptors originate from a female donor with breast cancer. Some clones in this sample may be carry-over from other donors' samples. CDR3s include the opening cysteine and the closing phenylalanine or tryptophan. D genes are given only for firm matches. Some rows have no size entry. The others give once, few or many, or a class for an expanded clone.

>many|TRBV5-4|NA|TRBJ2-7
TGTGCCAGCAGCTTGGTCGGGGCGGCGGGAGAGCAGTACTTC
CASSLVGAAGEQYF
>many|TRBV11-2|NA|TRBJ1-6
TGTGCCAGCAGCTTGGGTTCCCTTTGGAATAATTCACCCCTCCACTTT
CASSLGSLWNNSPLHF
>many|TRBV5-6|TRBD1|TRBJ2-3
TGTGCCAGCAGACAGGGGGCCCTGGGCACAGATACGCAGTATTTT
CASRQGALGTDTQYF
>many|TRBV14|NA|TRBJ2-5
TGTGCCAGCAGCCCCAGGGGGGGTCAAGAGACCCAGTACTTC
CASSPRGGQETQYF
>many|TRBV4-1|NA|TRBJ1-5
TGCGCCAGCAGCCAAGCCCCCCCAGAACCCCAGCATTTT
CASSQAPPEPQHF
>many|TRBV6-1|NA|TRBJ2-2
TGTGCCAGCAGCGGACAGAGGTTCACCGGGGAGCTGTTTTTT
CASSGQRFTGELFF
>few|TRBV9|NA|TRBJ2-1
TGTGCCAGCAGCGTAGGGACTCGATACAATGAGCAGTCCTTC
CASSVGTRYNEQSF
>many|TRBV12-3/TRBV12-4|NA|TRBJ2-7
TGTGCCAGCAGTTTAGGTCGTTACGAGCAGTACTTC
CASSLGRYEQYF
>NA|TRBV9|NA|TRBJ1-3
TGTGCCAGCAGCGTAGGGGTCTACTCTGGAAACACCATATATTTT
CASSVGVYSGNTIYF
>many|TRBV15|NA|TRBJ1-5
TGTGCCACCAGCAGAGAACAGGTTCTTGTTCAGCCCCAGCATTTT
CATSREQVLVQPQHF
>many|TRBV19|NA|TRBJ1-2
TGTGCCAGTAGTATCCCGCAGGGAGCCCAGTATGGCTACACCTTC
CASSIPQGAQYGYTF
>many|TRBV3-1|TRBD1|TRBJ1-2
TGTGCCAGCGGCGGGACAGCCGGCGATGGCTACACCTTC
CASGGTAGDGYTF
>many|TRBV11-2|NA|TRBJ2-7
TGTGCCAGCAGCTTTACGACTGTGATATTCAACGAGCAGTACTTC
CASSFTTVIFNEQYF
>many|TRBV7-9|TRBD2|TRBJ2-3
TGTGCCAGCAGCTCCCGAATAGCGGGGAGCACAGATACGCAGTATTTT
CASSSRIAGSTDTQYF
>many|TRBV5-8|NA|TRBJ2-7
TGTGCCAGCAGCTCCCCCAAGGGCGAGCAGTACTTC
CASSSPKGEQYF
>many|TRBV4-1|TRBD1|TRBJ1-5
TGCGCCAGCAGCCAAGATGCAGAGACAGGGTTAAATCAGCCCCAGCATTTT
CASSQDAETGLNQPQHF
>NA|TRBV7-4|NA|TRBJ2-7
TGTGCCAGCAGGCGGACCAGCTCCTACGAGCAGTACTTC
CASRRTSSYEQYF
>many|TRBV7-9|NA|TRBJ2-3
TGTGCCAGCAGCGGGGAGCGGGTGAGCACAGATACGCAGTATTTT
CASSGERVSTDTQYF
>many|TRBV24-1|NA|TRBJ1-6
TGTGCCACCAGTGAAAATGGGGGGGTAGATAATTCACCCCTCCACTTT
CATSENGGVDNSPLHF
>NA|TRBV7-3|NA|TRBJ2-2
TGTGCCAGCAGCCCCACGGGGCAGGTGGTCACCGGGGAGCTGTTTTTT
CASSPTGQVVTGELFF
>NA|TRBV6-5|TRBD2|TRBJ2-1
TGTGCCAGCAGCCCAAACTGGGAGGGCCACGAGCAGTCCTTC
CASSPNWEGHEQSF
>many|TRBV12-3/TRBV12-4|TRBD1|TRBJ2-7
TGTGCCAGCAGCCTCCTGGGACAGGTGGCCCACGAGCAGTACTTC
CASSLLGQVAHEQYF
>few|TRBV4-2|NA|TRBJ1-1
TGTGCCAGCAGCCAAGCGTCCGTGAACACTGAAGCTTTCTTT
CASSQASVNTEAFF
>few|TRBV20-1|TRBD1|TRBJ1-1
TGCAGTGCCAGGGGGACAGGGAACACTGAAGCTTTCTTT
CSARGTGNTEAFF
>NA|TRBV20-1|NA|TRBJ2-5
TGCAGTGCTAGAGATCTAGGGTTCGGCGGGGAGACCCAGTACTTC
CSARDLGFGGETQYF
>few|TRBV27|TRBD2|TRBJ2-3
TGTGCCAGCAGTGAGAGACTAGCGGTGGCCACAGATACGCAGTATTTT
CASSERLAVATDTQYF
>many|TRBV2|TRBD1|TRBJ1-5
TGTGCCAGCAGTGAAGCGGGGACAGGGGGTGTGAGCAATCAGCCCCAGCATTTT
CASSEAGTGGVSNQPQHF
>many|TRBV27|TRBD1|TRBJ2-2
TGTGCCAGCCAAAAAGGGGGCAGGACCGGGGAGCTGTTTTTT
CASQKGGRTGELFF
>NA|TRBV7-3|NA|TRBJ2-2
TGTGCCAGCAGCCCCTTCCCCCCGGGAGAAACAGGGGAGCTGGTTTTT
CASSPFPPGETGELVF
>many|TRBV14|TRBD1|TRBJ2-5
TGTGCCAGCAGCACCTACAGGGGAATCCAAGAGACCCAGTACTTC
CASSTYRGIQETQYF
>many|TRBV25-1|TRBD2|TRBJ2-3
TGTGCCAGCAGTGAATTAGCGGGAGTCTACACAGATACGCAGTATTTT
CASSELAGVYTDTQYF
>NA|TRBV6-5|NA|TRBJ2-7
TGTGCCAGCAGTCACTCCATGCTCTACGAGCAGTACTTC
CASSHSMLYEQYF
>many|TRBV20-1|NA|TRBJ2-5
TGCAGTGCTAGAGGTTCACAGAGGGAGACCCAGTACTTC
CSARGSQRETQYF
>many|TRBV6-1|NA|TRBJ1-5
TGTGCCAGCAGTGAAGCCCCAATGAACCCCGGTCAGCCCCAGCATTTT
CASSEAPMNPGQPQHF
>many|TRBV3-1|NA|TRBJ1-4
TGTGCCAGCAGCCGCCAAACAGGGATGGGCGGAAAACTGTTTTTT
CASSRQTGMGGKLFF
>NA|TRBV20-1|TRBD1|TRBJ1-5
TGCAGTGCTAAGGACAGGGGACAGCCCCAGCATTTT
CSAKDRGQPQHF
>few|TRBV28|NA|TRBJ1-3
TGTGCCAGCAGTTTAGGGGGGCTTTCTGGAAACACCATATATTTT
CASSLGGLSGNTIYF
>NA|TRBV6-6|NA|TRBJ1-6
TGTGCCAGCAGTCCCGACAGAAATTCACCCCTCCACTTT
CASSPDRNSPLHF
>many|TRBV27|NA|TRBJ1-6
TGTGCCAGCAGCCTGATAGGGCGGTCTGCTTCACCCCTCCACTTT
CASSLIGRSASPLHF
>NA|TRBV19|NA|TRBJ1-5
TGTGCCAGTAGTATGCTCCGGGTTTTGGGTGATCAGCCCCAGCATTTT
CASSMLRVLGDQPQHF
>NA|TRBV5-1|NA|TRBJ1-5
TGCGCCAGCCCCGGGACTGGTTTGGGACCCCAGCATTTT
CASPGTGLGPQHF
>many|TRBV27|TRBD1|TRBJ2-1
TGTGCCAGCAGGTGGACAGGGGGGAAGAATGAGCAGTTCTTC
CASRWTGGKNEQFF
>many|TRBV9|TRBD2|TRBJ2-2
TGTGCCAGCAGACCGGGGGGGGGGAACACCGGGGAGCTGTTTTTT
CASRPGGGNTGELFF
>NA|TRBV5-4|NA|TRBJ2-7
TGTGCCAGCAGCTTGCAACGGGCCTACGAGCAGTACTTC
CASSLQRAYEQYF
>NA|TRBV29-1|TRBD2|TRBJ2-5
TGCAGCGTCGGCCCTGGGGGGGCCCAGTACTTC
CSVGPGGAQYF
>NA|TRBV5-1|TRBD2|TRBJ2-5
TGCGCCAGCAGCTTGGAAGGACTAGCGCCACAAGGGGTGTGGCAGGAGACCCAGTACTTC
CASSLEGLAPQGVWQETQYF
>many|TRBV5-6|NA|TRBJ2-7
TGTGCCAGCAGCTTGGGGGGCAGGGGGGTACTAGTTTTCGAGCAGTACTTC
CASSLGGRGVLVFEQYF
>NA|TRBV10-1|NA|TRBJ2-7
TGCGCCAGCGGTGAGGTCGGGCCTCTCTACGAGCAGTACTTC
CASGEVGPLYEQYF
>NA|TRBV24-1|NA|TRBJ2-7
TGTGCCACCAGTGGTTACCGGGTCTTCTACGAGCAGTACTTC
CATSGYRVFYEQYF